This T cell receptor beta chain is from a study of shared clonotypes between healthy human individuals. Background on the study: Participating donors consisted of two women and a few men aged 18 to 49. Study results and caveats: Rarefaction analysis demonstrated incomplete sorted-subset sequencing notwithstanding large depth.

Here immunoSEQ multiplex PCR was the method, and the copy in TCRdb shows in-frame clones only, minus some. Of about 980,000 clones detected, 70% to 85% appear once; the ten largest clones hold over 1.3%. All donors were healthy HIV-negative adults lacking recent acute infections or vaccinations. From CD4+ cells came CD45RA+ naive and CD45RA-negative memory subsets. As for this clone: Its antigen is unknown.

CDR1 ENHRY and CDR2 SYGVKD come from the germline V gene. V dropped 5 bases and J dropped 3 bases, with 10 bases sitting between them. This CDR3 has 13 residues. The sample was memory CD4+ T cells sorted from blood. Subset of the sample: CD45RA-negative fraction. V is TRBV10-3 and J is TRBJ1-2; tentative D call: TRBD1 (5 bases). The clonotype originates from a man aged 18 to 30 in good health. CDR3: CAISPDSDYGYTF. The CDR3, as DNA: TGTGCCATCAGTCCCGACAGTGACTATGGCTACACCTTC.